Listed here are 16 T cell receptor beta chains from one sample, sequenced in a study of Graves' ophthalmopathy and Graves' hyperthyroidism. Amplified TCR beta CDR3 regions were obtained using RNA transcripts as template. The workflow started with a first-round RT-PCR run with HTBI primers and then moved on to a second-round multiplex PCR. TCRdb re-analysed the multiplex PCR reads in MiXCR, keeping a single row per CDR3 protein. The sample consists of under 350,000 distinct CDR3 sequences, 17% of them appearing once. The sample comprised peripheral blood. These receptors were collected from an adult man with Graves' ophthalmopathy.

The sample holds many counts of this clonotype. This chain connects TRBV9 to TRBJ1-1; D perhaps matches TRBD1 (5 bases). The CDR3 totals 15 residues. Germline values: CDR1 SGDLS, CDR2 YYNGEE. Trimming cost V 3 bases and J 0 bases, with 12 bases left between them. CDR3 sequence (DNA): TGTGCCAGCAGCGGACGCACAGGAGTGAACACTGAAGCTTTCTTT. Encoded protein: CASSGRTGVNTEAFF.

In its sample, this clonotype was seen a few times. The rearrangement joins TRBV12-3 or TRBV12-4 to TRBJ2-5; 11 nucleotides match TRBD2. V was pared by 2 bases and J by 5 bases, with 7 bases of the junction left unmatched. CDR3 length: 16 amino acids. CDR3 in DNA: TGTGCCAGCAGTTTACGGTTAGCGGGAGGGGAGGAGACCCAGTACTTC. Translated: CASSLRLAGGEETQYF.

This clonotype was observed at least ten times. The rearrangement joins TRBV6-1 to TRBJ1-6; no clear D. Germline CDR1 reads MNHNS; CDR2 reads SASEGT. This CDR3 is 14 amino acids long. Deletions cut 6 bases from V and 9 bases from J, with 15 bases between. The CDR3: CASSSPSSTSPLHF. DNA for the CDR3: TGTGCCAGCAGCTCCCCTAGCTCTACTTCACCCCTCCACTTT.

The table lists this clonotype with many counts. The chain has TRBV12-5 and TRBJ2-7; maybe TRBD1 (6 bases). The CDR3 runs 15 residues. V was shortened by 1 base and J by 2 bases, with 12 bases between the two germline ends. CDR1 and CDR2 from the germline V gene are LGHNT and FRNRAP. CDR3 amino acids: CASGLGWGQTYEQYF. Written as DNA, the CDR3 is TGTGCTAGTGGTTTGGGCTGGGGACAAACCTACGAGCAGTACTTC.

This clonotype was found many times. This rearrangement joins TRBV2 to TRBJ1-1, with 7 nucleotides matching TRBD1. The trim removed 5 bases at V and 3 bases at J, leaving 9 bases unmatched. The germline V gene has CDR1 SNHLY and CDR2 FYNNEI. The CDR3 spans 15 residues. The CDR3 is CASSRQGGRYTEAFF. CDR3 coding DNA: TGTGCCAGCAGTCGGCAAGGGGGCAGATACACTGAAGCTTTCTTT.

This clonotype was detected many times. V is TRBV3-1 and J is TRBJ1-5, with 10 bases identical to TRBD1. The CDR3 sequence is 15 residues long. Germline V lookup: CDR1 LGHDT, CDR2 YNNKEL (reference sequence). Trimming at V came to 5 bases and at J to 2 bases, leaving 3 bases not matched to a gene. The CDR3 nucleotides read TGTGCCAGCAGCTTGACAGGGGGCGGCAATCAGCCCCAGCATTTT. Protein product: CASSLTGGGNQPQHF.

This clonotype was recorded many times. The rearrangement links TRBV6-5 to TRBJ1-2; D may be TRBD1 (5 bases). The V gene's germline CDR1 is MNHEY and CDR2 SVGAGI. Trimming left V 2 bases short and J 0 bases short, with 13 bases between. The CDR3 is 16 amino acids. The CDR3 here is CASSYPTETSNYGYTF. CDR3 nucleotide sequence: TGTGCCAGCAGTTACCCGACAGAAACTTCTAACTATGGCTACACCTTC.

This clonotype was seen at least ten times. The V call is TRBV6-1, the J call TRBJ2-5, with 8 nucleotides matching TRBD2. The CDR3 sequence is 15 residues long. The germline CDR1 and CDR2 sequences are MNHNS and SASEGT. J was trimmed by 5 bases and V by 7 bases; bases with no gene match: 12. DNA of the CDR3: TGTGCCAGCACCGACGCGCGGGGGGTGAGGGAGACCCAGTACTTC. Amino acid sequence: CASTDARGVRETQYF.

There are many counts of this clonotype. The genes are TRBV13 and TRBJ1-3; 7 bases fit TRBD1. Germline trimming cut 5 bases from V and 2 bases from J; bases unmatched to any gene: 6. The CDR3 totals 15 residues. CDR1 and CDR2 (germline): PRHDT, FYEKMQ (reference sequence). CDR3 nucleotides: TGTGCCAGCAGCGCGGAAACAGGGGCTGGAAACACCATATATTTT. Translated, it gives CASSAETGAGNTIYF.

This clonotype was counted many times. The chain couples TRBV7-2 to TRBJ1-2; D is undetermined. CDR3 size: 13 residues. V lost 2 bases and J 4 bases, leaving 8 bases between the germline ends. Germline V gene lookup returns CDR1 SGHTA and CDR2 FQGNSA. CDR3: CASSLSVSYGYTF. The CDR3 coding sequence is TGTGCCAGCAGCTTATCGGTTTCCTATGGCTACACCTTC.

This clonotype was observed at least ten times. This rearrangement joins TRBV2 to TRBJ2-5; TRBD2 might be the D (6 bases). Trimming shortened V by 0 bases and J by 5 bases, and 13 bases separated the two germline ends. CDR3 length: 15 residues. CDR1 is SNHLY and CDR2 is FYNNEI in the germline V gene. As DNA, the CDR3 is TGTGCCAGCAGTGAAGCGCGGCTAGCGTTCGAGACCCAGTACTTC. It specifies CASSEARLAFETQYF.

In regard to this clonotype: With a much larger clone just one base away, this may be a read error. The chain recombines TRBV4-1 with TRBJ1-2; a weak D match, TRBD1 (5 bases). The CDR3 totals 15 residues. The V gene's germline CDR1 is MGHRA and CDR2 YSYEKL. Trimming pared 2 bases from V and 4 bases from J, leaving 14 bases between. The CDR3 is CASSQRSGRGYGYTF. DNA for the CDR3: TGCGCCAGCAGCCAACGGTCAGGGCGAGGCTATGGCTACACCTTC.

In this sample, this clonotype turned up many times. The genes are TRBV6-1 and TRBJ2-5, with a possible D match to TRBD2 (6 bases). Germline CDR1 and CDR2: MNHNS and SASEGT. The CDR3 runs to 14 residues. V was cut by 9 bases and J by 1 base, with 15 bases left in between. The CDR3: CASQGGGVQETQYF. The CDR3 bases are TGTGCCAGTCAAGGAGGAGGGGTCCAAGAGACCCAGTACTTC.

CDR3 bases: TGCAGCGTTGAAACCTCGGGCGGCCACTATGGCTACACCTTC. Amino acid sequence: CSVETSGGHYGYTF. V usage is TRBV29-1 and J usage is TRBJ1-2; no clear D gene. CDR1 is SQVTM and CDR2 is ANQGSEA in the germline V gene. The CDR3 is made up of 14 amino acids. Trimming took off 2 bases at V and 3 bases at J, with 13 bases between the two ends. The variable domain in full, with the rest retrieved from reference TRBV29-1 and TRBJ1-2, is SAVISQKPSRDICQRGTSLTIQCQVDSQVTMMFWYRQQPGQSLTLIATANQGSEATYESGFVIDKFPISRPNLTFSTLTVSNMSPEDSSIYLCSVETSGGHYGYTFGSGTRLTVV.

This clonotype was detected ten times or more. The gene calls are TRBV5-1 and TRBJ1-1; D unresolved. The germline CDR1 and CDR2 sequences are SGHRS and YFSETQ. Trimming pared 0 bases from V and 1 base from J, leaving 10 bases between. The CDR3 length is 15 residues. CDR3: CASSLGWDKNTEAFF. CDR3 sequence (DNA): TGCGCCAGCAGCTTGGGGTGGGATAAGAACACTGAAGCTTTCTTT.

This clonotype was detected ten times or more. The chain joins TRBV10-1 to TRBJ2-5; D is uncertain. The V gene's germline CDR1 is WNHNN and CDR2 SYGVQD (reference sequence). CDR3 length: 13 amino acids. The V gene lost 4 bases and the J gene lost 1 base, with 7 bases spanning the gap. CDR3: CASSGKGQETQYF. The CDR3 nucleotides read TGCGCCAGCAGTGGAAAGGGCCAAGAGACCCAGTACTTC.